Shown below are 24 T cell receptor beta chains from a single sample sequenced in a study of blood T cell repertoires in COVID-19 (dated by TCRdb to between 2020 and 2021). Preparation of the library involved the immunoSEQ multiplex PCR assay. As stored in TCRdb, this immuneACCESS dataset retains in-frame rearrangements with V and J assigned. A fraction of the clones does not appear; measured against another copy, unresolved V genes explain less than half of the discrepancy, and the remainder lacks a known reason. Within this sample are about 64,000 clones, with more than 75% of them counted one time only. Together, the top ten hold around an eighth of the sample. The sequenced material came from peripheral blood. Every receptor here comes from a human donor in a cohort sampled during active COVID-19.

The gene calls are TRBV18 and TRBJ1-1; 9 bases align to TRBD1. Germline V lookup: CDR1 KGHSH, CDR2 LQKENI. V lost 3 bases to trimming and J lost 0 bases; unmatched junction nucleotides: 2. This CDR3 spans 15 amino acids. The CDR3 here is CASSPGQGMNTEAFF. In DNA, the CDR3 is TGTGCCAGCTCACCCGGACAGGGGATGAACACTGAAGCTTTCTTT.

In the case of this clone: The identical CDR3 is also encoded by other nucleotide sequences in the sample. The chain is built from TRBV20-1 and TRBJ1-1; D is ambiguous. The germline V and J ends were trimmed by 3 bases and 3 bases, with 8 bases remaining between them. The CDR3 has 12 amino acids. Germline loops: CDR1 DFQATT, CDR2 SNEGSKA (reference sequence). The CDR3 spells CSASLVDTEAFF. In nucleotides, the CDR3 is TGCAGTGCTAGTTTAGTGGACACTGAAGCTTTCTTT.

The chain is built from TRBV6-5 and TRBJ1-2; D gene uncertain. The CDR3 has 14 amino acids. Trimming cost V 6 bases and J 3 bases, with 14 bases left between them. CDR1 is MNHEY, CDR2 SVGAGI, per germline. CDR3 coding DNA: TGTGCCAGCAGAACCGGGTTTTCAGACTATGGCTACACCTTC. As protein: CASRTGFSDYGYTF.

This clone was observed a handful of times. The rearrangement uses TRBV7-9 and TRBJ1-2, with 7 bases lining up with TRBD1. This CDR3 is built from 15 residues. Per germline, CDR1 SEHNR and CDR2 FQNEAQ (reference sequence). J lost 3 bases, V lost 4 bases, and 8 bases had no gene match. CDR3 in amino acids: CASSSRGKGDYGYTF. For the CDR3, the DNA is TGTGCCAGCAGCTCCAGGGGGAAAGGGGACTATGGCTACACCTTC.

This chain uses TRBV5-1 with TRBJ2-1; 13 positions match TRBD2. V shed 4 bases and J 7 bases; nucleotides not matched to a gene: 11. CDR1 is SGHRS, CDR2 YFSETQ, per germline. The CDR3 covers 17 residues. CDR3 coding DNA: TGCGCCAGCAGCGAGAGACTAGCGGGGGGCAATATGAATGAGCAGTTCTTC. This codes for CASSERLAGGNMNEQFF.

The chain recombines TRBV21-1 with TRBJ2-4; TRBD2, as called in the table, went unchecked against the DNA. TRBV21-1 is shown as a pseudogene. The CDR3 runs 16 residues. CDR3 sequence reads: CASSPHAPGGKNIQYF. The CDR3, as DNA: TGTGCCAGCAGCCCTCACGCACCGGGGGGGAAAAACATTCAGTACTTC.

The V call is TRBV3-1 (or the pseudogene TRBV3-2), the J call TRBJ2-5, with TRBD2 as a possible D gene (6 bases). Per germline, CDR1 LGHDT and CDR2 YNNKEL (reference sequence). V was trimmed by 6 bases and J by 3 bases, leaving 17 bases between them. The CDR3 sequence is 15 residues long. CDR3 loop: CASRERRGREETQYF. The CDR3 bases are TGTGCCAGCAGAGAACGGCGGGGCCGTGAAGAGACCCAGTACTTC.

V gene TRBV3-1 (or the pseudogene TRBV3-2) combines with J gene TRBJ2-3; 7 bases are a match to TRBD1. There are 13 residues in the CDR3. In germline, CDR1 is LGHDT, CDR2 YNNKEL (reference sequence). The J segment lost 5 bases and the V segment lost 3 bases, leaving 2 bases of the junction unmatched. The CDR3 spells CASSQNRGDTQYF. CDR3 coding DNA: TGTGCCAGCAGCCAGAACAGGGGAGATACGCAGTATTTT.

This sequence joins TRBV10-3 and TRBJ2-6; weak D call: TRBD2 (6 bases). The V and J ends lost 11 bases and 0 bases respectively, with 8 bases between them. Looked up from germline, CDR1 is ENHRY and CDR2 is SYGVKD. CDR3 length: 13 amino acids. CDR3 in amino acids: CAVGSSGANVLTF. The CDR3 coding sequence is TGTGCCGTCGGGAGCTCTGGGGCCAACGTCCTGACTTTC.

This chain links TRBV30 with TRBJ1-5; 9 positions agree with TRBD1. The CDR3 extends over 16 amino acids. The trim removed 2 bases at V and 2 bases at J, leaving 7 bases unmatched. Germline CDR1 and CDR2: GTSNPN and SVGIG (reference sequence). The CDR3 DNA follows: TGTGCCTGGAGTCATTGGACAGGGGCAGGCAATCAGCCCCAGCATTTT. Translation: CAWSHWTGAGNQPQHF.

J is TRBJ2-4 and V is TRBV15; 12 bases line up with TRBD2. The germline CDR1 and CDR2 sequences are LNHNV and YYDKDF (reference sequence). This CDR3 spans 18 amino acids. The V gene end was trimmed by 5 bases and the J gene end by 3 bases; junction bases not matched to a gene: 11. In DNA form, the CDR3 reads TGTGCCACCAGCCGACTAGCGGGGGCCGACCCAATCAAAAACATTCAGTACTTC. This sequence encodes CATSRLAGADPIKNIQYF.

This chain links TRBV27 with TRBJ1-1; the D gene is possibly TRBD1 (5 bases). Trimming shortened V by 2 bases and J by 5 bases, and 9 bases separated the two germline ends. Looked up from germline, CDR1 is MNHEY and CDR2 is SMNVEV (reference sequence). The CDR3 spans 13 residues. The CDR3 protein is CASSLRGVTEAFF. CDR3 nucleotides: TGTGCCAGCAGTTTACGGGGGGTAACTGAAGCTTTCTTT.

The rearrangement uses TRBV18 and TRBJ1-1; D gene ambiguous. CDR3 length: 14 residues. The germline V gene encodes CDR1 KGHSH and CDR2 LQKENI. V lost 3 bases and J lost 3, with 11 bases in between. The CDR3 sequence is CASSPTTRDTEAFF. The CDR3 region has the DNA TGTGCCAGCTCACCGACGACTAGGGACACTGAAGCTTTCTTT. The full variable domain, with the rest looked up from reference TRBV18 and TRBJ1-1, is NAGVMQNPRHLVRRRGQEARLRCSPMKGHSHVYWYRQLPEEGLKFMVYLQKENIIDESGMPKERFSAEFPKEGPSILRIQQVVRGDSAAYFCASSPTTRDTEAFFGQGTRLTVV.

This clone was observed a single time. This chain joins TRBV4-1 and TRBJ2-1, with D maybe TRBD2 (5 bases). The V end was cut by 3 bases, the J end by 9 bases, with 15 bases between. In germline, CDR1 is MGHRA, CDR2 YSYEKL. The CDR3 is 14 residues long. CDR3 sequence (DNA): TGCGCCAGCAGCCACGGTCCCAGCCGGGGTGAGCAGTTCTTC. This codes for CASSHGPSRGEQFF.

There are a few counts of this clone. The chain employs TRBV2 and TRBJ1-6; 8 bases agree with TRBD1. V shed 6 bases and J 7 bases; nucleotides not matched to a gene: 2. This CDR3 is built from 13 residues. Germline V gene sequence: CDR1 SNHLY, CDR2 FYNNEI. This CDR3 reads CASSGTGNSPLHF. CDR3 DNA: TGTGCCAGCAGCGGGACAGGCAATTCACCCCTCCACTTT.

This clone appeared once. This chain uses TRBV12-5 with TRBJ2-2; D possibly corresponds to TRBD1 (5 bases). V was pared by 5 bases and J by 1 base, with 17 bases between. This CDR3 has 17 residues. Germline loops: CDR1 LGHNT, CDR2 FRNRAP. The CDR3 reads CASGPQQRTGNTGELFF. CDR3 nucleotides: TGTGCTAGTGGTCCCCAGCAAAGAACAGGGAACACCGGGGAGCTGTTTTTT.

The chain recombines TRBV9 with TRBJ1-2, with 10 nucleotides matching TRBD1. The CDR3 spans 14 residues. J lost 6 bases, V lost 3 bases, and 5 bases had no gene match. The germline gives CDR1 SGDLS, CDR2 YYNGEE. The CDR3 coding sequence is TGTGCCAGCAGCGCTCCGGGACAGGGGAATGGCTACACCTTC. Protein product: CASSAPGQGNGYTF.

The chain couples TRBV10-3 to TRBJ1-6; a possible D gene is TRBD1 (6 bases). V shed 3 bases and J shed 10 bases, with 16 bases lying between them. From germline, CDR1 is ENHRY and CDR2 SYGVKD. The CDR3 has 15 residues. The CDR3 DNA reads TGTGCCATCAGTGACCCGAGGCAGGGGAACTCACCCCTCCACTTT. Protein sequence: CAISDPRQGNSPLHF.

The chain is built from TRBV7-9 and TRBJ1-6, with 8 nucleotides matching TRBD1. The V gene end was trimmed by 6 bases and the J gene end by 9 bases; junction bases not matched to a gene: 4. CDR1 and CDR2 from the germline V gene are SEHNR and FQNEAQ (reference sequence). The CDR3 totals 13 residues. In DNA form, the CDR3 reads TGTGCCAGCAGACCAGGGGGCGGTTCACCCCTCCACTTT. Translating gives CASRPGGGSPLHF.

This clone was counted a few times. V usage is TRBV5-7 and J usage is TRBJ2-4, with D perhaps TRBD1 (6 bases). TRBV5-7 belongs to the ORF category, with a function that is uncertain. Trimming pared 4 bases from V and 2 bases from J, leaving 13 bases between. The CDR3 runs 15 residues. CDR3 DNA: TGTGCCAGCAGCCAGAACAGGGTAACCAAAAACATTCAGTACTTC. This sequence encodes CASSQNRVTKNIQYF.

The chain couples TRBV12-3 or TRBV12-4 to TRBJ1-1; 7 bases agree with TRBD1. The CDR3 spans 13 residues. J gave up 5 bases and V 6 bases, and 6 bases lay outside the gene matches. The CDR3 is CASRKTGRTEAFF. The CDR3 DNA reads as TGTGCCAGCAGGAAGACAGGGCGGACTGAAGCTTTCTTT.

The chain has TRBV6-2 or TRBV6-3 and TRBJ1-6; the D gene is possibly TRBD1 (5 bases). Germline V gene data show CDR1 as MNHEY and CDR2 as SVGEGT. The CDR3 is made up of 13 amino acids. V was shortened by 0 bases and J by 19 bases, with 16 bases between the two germline ends. The DNA for the CDR3 is TGTGCCAGCAGTTACTCAAATCCCAGGGTCGTGCACTTT. Its protein is CASSYSNPRVVHF.

In this sample, this clone turned up a few times. The V call is TRBV6-1, the J call TRBJ2-7, with a tentative D call TRBD2 (6 bases). The CDR3 extends over 13 amino acids. CDR1 MNHNS and CDR2 SASEGT come from the germline V gene. With 1 base removed from V and 5 bases from J, the gap between germline ends came to 9 bases. The CDR3 coding sequence is TGTGCCAGCAGTGAAGGGAGGGGAGACGAGCAGTACGTC. Its translation: CASSEGRGDEQYV.

The chain couples TRBV7-9 to TRBJ2-7; D call uncertain. Germline-derived CDR1 and CDR2 are SEHNR and FQNEAQ (reference sequence). This CDR3 is built from 12 residues. V gave up 6 bases and J gave up 4 bases, with 10 bases separating them. The CDR3 coding sequence is TGTGCCAGCAGTCTCGGTAGTTACGAGCAGTACTTC. This codes for CASSLGSYEQYF.